This T cell receptor (beta chain) was found in a study of immune evolution from preneoplasia to lung adenocarcinoma. Libraries were prepared by immunoSEQ multiplex PCR; TCRdb keeps only in-frame clonotypes and omits some of them. The profile shows a few thousand clones, about 50% of them singletons. What was sequenced was FFPE normal lung tissue adjacent to the tumor. This clonotype originated in a person aged 45 to 59 with lung adenocarcinoma.

CDR3 sequence (DNA): TGTGCCAGCAGTTACTCGGACAGGGGAGGTTCACCCCTCCACTTT. Its translation is CASSYSDRGGSPLHF. This rearrangement joins TRBV6-5 to TRBJ1-6, with TRBD1 matching over 9 bases. The germline V gene has CDR1 MNHEY and CDR2 SVGAGI. Trimming at V came to 0 bases and at J to 9 bases, leaving 3 bases not matched to a gene. The CDR3 consists of 15 residues.